This T cell receptor beta chain was identified during a study of blood T cells in healthy people across ages. The V end was cut by 6 bases, the J end by 5 bases, with 13 bases between. CDR3 size: 13 residues. Germline V CDR1 and CDR2: MGHDK, SYGVNS. Turning to this clonotype: The target antigen is unknown.

PCR was performed a second time for 7 to 11 cycles using a sample-barcoded 5' primer and a J-beta primer mix. TCRdb reprocessed the 5' RACE reads with MiXCR, giving one entry per CDR3 protein. Of about 620,000 distinct CDR3 sequences detected, approximately 52% appear once; the ten largest clones hold roughly 14%. Study results and limitations: Changes seen in expanded clonotypes were possibly confounded by donor CMV status left unknown. The fall in TCR beta diversity per million T cells was roughly linear with age.

This TCR derives from a woman older than 75 in good health. The V and J genes are TRBV25-1 and TRBJ1-2; perhaps TRBD1 as D (5 bases). Sequencing was done on a sample of blood. The CDR3 nucleotides are TGTGCCAGCAGCCGGGGCGCGGTATATGGCTACACCTTC. Encoded protein: CASSRGAVYGYTF.